A single T cell receptor beta chain is shown here with its context. Its antigen is undetermined. Germline CDR1 MNHNS, CDR2 SASEGT. There are 15 residues in the CDR3. V was clipped by 0 bases and J by 5 bases; unmatched bases: 7. It was into CD45RA+ naive and CD45RA-negative memory subsets that the CD4+ cells were split. This entry belongs to a study of shared clonotypes between healthy human individuals. General study findings and limits: Clonotype sharing among donors was thought likely to change with sequencing depth. Only blood was sampled, and tissue TCR repertoires likely differ from blood ones.

Sequencing used immunoSEQ multiplex PCR; TCRdb keeps in-frame clones, though not all of them. Found here are under 1,100,000 clones, about 76% of them singletons; the top ten hold 1.4%. This sequence originates from a man younger than 35 in good health. Sequenced input: memory CD4+ T cells sorted from blood. Described subset: CD45RA-negative fraction. V and J are TRBV6-1 and TRBJ2-7; 7 nucleotides agree with TRBD2. DNA for the CDR3: TGTGCCAGCAGTGAAGCCGGGGGGTTAGACCACGAGCAGTACTTC. Protein: CASSEAGGLDHEQYF.